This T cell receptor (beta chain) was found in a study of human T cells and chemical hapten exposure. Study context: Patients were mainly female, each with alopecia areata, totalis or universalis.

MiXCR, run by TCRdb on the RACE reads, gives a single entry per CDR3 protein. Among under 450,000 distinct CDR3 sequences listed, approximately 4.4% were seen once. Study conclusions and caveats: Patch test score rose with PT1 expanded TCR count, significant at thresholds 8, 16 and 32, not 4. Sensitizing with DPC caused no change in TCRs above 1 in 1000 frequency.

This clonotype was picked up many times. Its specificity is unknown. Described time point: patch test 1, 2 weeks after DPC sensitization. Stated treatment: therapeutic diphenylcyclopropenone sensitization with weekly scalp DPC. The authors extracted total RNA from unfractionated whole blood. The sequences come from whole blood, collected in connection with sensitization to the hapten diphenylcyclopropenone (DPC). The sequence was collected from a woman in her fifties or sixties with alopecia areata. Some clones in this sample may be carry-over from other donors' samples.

CDR3: CATSGLQGNTGELFF. DNA of the CDR3: TGTGCCACCAGTGGGTTACAGGGAAACACCGGGGAGCTGTTTTTT. The chain carries TRBV24-1 and TRBJ2-2; possible D gene TRBD1, 6 bases. Germline loops: CDR1 KGHDR, CDR2 SFDVKD. The CDR3 has 15 residues. The V gene lost 5 bases and the J gene lost 2 bases, with 11 bases spanning the gap.